The entry below describes one T cell receptor beta chain. Measured with immunoSEQ multiplex PCR; TCRdb has only the in-frame clones, and not every one. The sample yields about 98,000 clones, roughly 82% seen once. The V end lost 4 bases, the J end lost 3 bases, and 14 bases lay between the germline ends. Germline assignment: CDR1 SGHRS and CDR2 YFSETQ. This CDR3 is built from 15 residues. These data originate in a study of blood T cell repertoires in COVID-19. The TCR sequence derives from a man aged 70 or older with active or convalescent COVID-19. Sequencing input: peripheral blood. The chain recombines TRBV5-1 with TRBJ1-3; a possible D gene is TRBD1 (5 bases). The CDR3, as DNA: TGCGCCAGCAGCCCGCCACGAGACAGTGGAAACACCATATATTTT. Its translation: CASSPPRDSGNTIYF. Complete variable domain (other parts from reference TRBV5-1 and TRBJ1-3): KAGVTQTPRYLIKTRGQQVTLSCSPISGHRSVSWYQQTPGQGLQFLFEYFSETQRNKGNFPGRFSGRQFSNSRSEMNVSTLELGDSALYLCASSPPRDSGNTIYFGEGSWLTVV.